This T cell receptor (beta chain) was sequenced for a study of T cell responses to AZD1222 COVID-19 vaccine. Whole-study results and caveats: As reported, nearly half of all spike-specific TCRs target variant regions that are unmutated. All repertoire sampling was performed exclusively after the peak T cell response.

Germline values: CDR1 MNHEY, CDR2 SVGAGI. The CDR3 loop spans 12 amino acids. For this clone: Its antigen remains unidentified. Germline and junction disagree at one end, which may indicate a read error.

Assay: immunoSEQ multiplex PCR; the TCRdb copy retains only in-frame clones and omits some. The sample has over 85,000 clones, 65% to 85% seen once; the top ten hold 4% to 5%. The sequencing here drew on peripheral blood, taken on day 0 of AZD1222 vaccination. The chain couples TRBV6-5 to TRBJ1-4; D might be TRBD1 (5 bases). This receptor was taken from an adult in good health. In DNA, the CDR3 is TGTGCCACAAGACAGACTAACGAAAAACTGTTTTTT. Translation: CATRQTNEKLFF.